This T cell receptor beta chain was documented in a study of spatial heterogeneity in lung cancer. Background on the study: Alpha-chain sequences were consistently detected in smaller numbers than beta-chain sequences. Each unique TCR and UMI combination was seen more than ten times on average in raw reads. Overall study results and limits: Expanded tumor TCRs that were ubiquitous appeared in blood more at resection than follow-up.

Trimming left V 0 bases short and J 3 bases short, with 12 bases between. Germline CDR1 is DFQATT and CDR2 is SNEGSKA (reference sequence). CDR3 length: 14 residues. Note on this clonotype: Its target is unknown.

TCRdb itself ran the 5' RACE reads through MiXCR, one entry per CDR3 protein. This sample has over 2,000 distinct CDR3 sequences, with roughly 13% found just once. Time point indicated: sample taken at primary tumor resection. No cell sorting; template was whole RNA from tumor, lung tissue or PBMC. Untreated early-stage non-small cell lung cancer patients, around 70 in total, were the donors. The sample here was PBMCs, taken at surgery. This chain uses TRBV20-1 with TRBJ2-7, with a weak D call TRBD2 (5 bases). The sequence came from a male donor with early-stage non-small cell lung cancer. The CDR3 sequence is CSARDSGNGYEQYF. The CDR3 DNA follows: TGCAGTGCTAGAGATTCCGGGAACGGCTACGAGCAGTACTTC.